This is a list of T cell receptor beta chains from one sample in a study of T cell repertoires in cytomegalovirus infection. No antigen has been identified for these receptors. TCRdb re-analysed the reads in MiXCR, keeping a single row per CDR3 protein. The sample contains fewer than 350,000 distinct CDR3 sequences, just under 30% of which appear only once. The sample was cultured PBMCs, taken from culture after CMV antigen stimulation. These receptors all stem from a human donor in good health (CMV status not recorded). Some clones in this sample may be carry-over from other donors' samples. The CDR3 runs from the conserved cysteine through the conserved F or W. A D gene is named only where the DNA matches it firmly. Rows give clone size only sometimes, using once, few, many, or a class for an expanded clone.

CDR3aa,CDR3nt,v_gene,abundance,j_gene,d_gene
CATSDFKASGANVLTF,TGTGCCACCAGTGATTTTAAGGCCTCTGGGGCCAACGTCCTGACTTTC,TRBV24-1,-,TRBJ2-6,-
CASSPGTGDSHQAFF,TGTGCCAGCTCACCCGGAACCGGTGACAGTCACCAAGCTTTCTTT,TRBV18,-,TRBJ1-1,-
CASSRGLAGGRTDTQYF,TGTGCCAGCAGTCGGGGACTAGCGGGGGGGCGAACAGATACGCAGTATTTT,TRBV11-2,few,TRBJ2-3,TRBD2
CASSLVRTSGRSRKVPDTQYF,TGTGCCAGCAGCTTAGTACGGACTAGCGGGAGGTCCCGGAAGGTCCCAGATACGCAGTATTTT,TRBV7-6,few,TRBJ2-3,TRBD2
CAWRQWSGNTIYF,TGTGCCTGGAGGCAGTGGTCTGGAAACACCATATATTTT,TRBV30,-,TRBJ1-3,-
CASSLGYTNTEAFF,TGTGCCAGCAGCTTAGGGTACACGAACACTGAAGCTTTCTTT,TRBV11-1,once,TRBJ1-1,-
CASSQDVLAVPTGELFF,TGTGCCAGCAGCCAGGATGTGTTAGCGGTCCCGACCGGGGAGCTGTTTTTT,TRBV7-6,few,TRBJ2-2,-
CSARELGDEQFF,TGCAGTGCTAGGGAACTCGGGGATGAGCAGTTCTTC,TRBV20-1,-,TRBJ2-1,-
CASRRGVGTEAFF,TGTGCCAGCAGAAGGGGGGTGGGCACTGAAGCTTTCTTT,TRBV6-5,-,TRBJ1-1,-
CASSLYDEQYF,TGTGCCAGCAGCTTGTATGACGAGCAGTACTTC,TRBV11-2,few,TRBJ2-7,-
CASSLYEQYF,TGTGCCAGCAGTCTATACGAGCAGTACTTC,TRBV12-3/TRBV12-4,-,TRBJ2-7,-
CASSVAQLETQYF,TGTGCCAGCAGCGTAGCTCAGCTTGAGACCCAGTACTTC,TRBV9,many,TRBJ2-5,-
CASSLGRGYSNQPQHF,TGTGCCAGCAGCCTTGGCAGGGGGTATAGCAATCAGCCCCAGCATTTT,TRBV12-3/TRBV12-4,many,TRBJ1-5,TRBD1
CASSLNPTGGLLYSGNTIYF,TGTGCCAGCAGTCTCAACCCGACAGGGGGCCTCCTATACTCTGGAAACACCATATATTTT,TRBV6-8,few,TRBJ1-3,TRBD1
CASSFWTDTYEQYF,TGTGCCAGCAGCTTTTGGACAGATACCTACGAGCAGTACTTC,TRBV7-2,few,TRBJ2-7,-
CASTSNRVSYEQYF,TGTGCCAGCACCTCAAACAGGGTATCGTACGAGCAGTACTTC,TRBV6-1,-,TRBJ2-7,-
CASSIGTSGDTDTQYF,TGTGCCAGCAGCATAGGGACTAGCGGTGACACAGATACGCAGTATTTT,TRBV11-2,many,TRBJ2-3,TRBD2
CASSRRQSDTQYF,TGTGCCAGCTCACGCCGACAGTCGGATACGCAGTATTTT,TRBV18,-,TRBJ2-3,-
CASSMEGAPYEQYF,TGTGCCAGTAGTATGGAGGGAGCACCCTACGAGCAGTACTTC,TRBV19,-,TRBJ2-7,-
CASRETGTGEYNEQFF,TGTGCCAGCAGAGAAACCGGGACAGGGGAGTACAATGAGCAGTTCTTC,TRBV28,-,TRBJ2-1,TRBD1
CASSPRHHSGANVLTF,TGTGCCAGCAGTCCCCGGCACCACTCTGGGGCCAACGTCCTGACTTTC,TRBV12-3/TRBV12-4,-,TRBJ2-6,-
CASSEVVYEQYF,TGTGCCAGCAGTGAAGTGGTCTACGAGCAGTACTTC,TRBV6-1,few,TRBJ2-7,-
CSARGEKGLETQYF,TGCAGTGCTAGAGGAGAGAAGGGGCTAGAGACCCAGTACTTC,TRBV20-1,-,TRBJ2-5,-
CASSLTGAETQYF,TGTGCCAGCAGCTTAACGGGGGCAGAGACCCAGTACTTC,TRBV7-3,-,TRBJ2-5,-
CASSLSGLGTEAFF,TGTGCCAGCAGTTTATCAGGGCTGGGCACTGAAGCTTTCTTT,TRBV12-3/TRBV12-4,-,TRBJ1-1,-
CSARADTDTQYF,TGCAGTGCTAGGGCAGACACAGATACGCAGTATTTT,TRBV20-1,few,TRBJ2-3,-
CASSLDLAGTDTQYF,TGTGCCAGCAGCTTAGATCTAGCGGGGACAGATACGCAGTATTTT,TRBV7-9,-,TRBJ2-3,TRBD2
CASRFEGSGNSPLHF,TGTGCCAGCAGATTCGAGGGGTCAGGTAATTCACCCCTCCACTTT,TRBV27,-,TRBJ1-6,-
CATSLSVSQYF,TGTGCCACCTCTCTTTCGGTGTCGCAGTATTTT,TRBV12-3/TRBV12-4,few,TRBJ2-3,-
CAISEGDLTYGYTF,TGTGCCATCAGTGAGGGGGACCTTACCTATGGCTACACCTTC,TRBV10-3,-,TRBJ1-2,-
CASSATGGNGYTF,TGTGCCAGCAGCGCCACAGGGGGCAATGGCTACACCTTC,TRBV7-8,few,TRBJ1-2,TRBD1
CATSDVREAHLETQYF,TGTGCCACCAGTGATGTCCGGGAGGCCCATTTGGAGACCCAGTACTTC,TRBV24-1,-,TRBJ2-5,TRBD2
CASSQEIRREPTDTQYF,TGCGCCAGCAGCCAAGAAATCCGGCGGGAGCCGACAGATACGCAGTATTTT,TRBV4-1,-,TRBJ2-3,TRBD2
CASSSRQGRTDTQYF,TGTGCCAGCAGCTCCCGACAGGGTAGAACAGATACGCAGTATTTT,TRBV7-8,many,TRBJ2-3,TRBD1
CASSLLRRETQYF,TGTGCCAGCAGCTTACTACGCAGAGAGACCCAGTACTTC,TRBV12-3/TRBV12-4,few,TRBJ2-5,-
CASSYSIAGGAETQYF,TGTGCCAGCAGTTACTCGATTGCGGGGGGAGCAGAGACCCAGTACTTC,TRBV6-5,-,TRBJ2-5,TRBD2
CASSLGTEGNIQYF,TGTGCCAGCAGCTTAGGGACGGAAGGAAACATTCAGTACTTC,TRBV7-8,-,TRBJ2-4,-
CASSYGTGNQPQHF,TGTGCCAGCAGCTACGGGACGGGCAATCAGCCCCAGCATTTT,TRBV5-4,-,TRBJ1-5,-
CASSLSGNNQPQHF,TGTGCCAGCAGTTTAAGTGGGAACAATCAGCCCCAGCATTTT,TRBV27,few,TRBJ1-5,-
CASSIGPGRNYGYTF,TGTGCCAGTAGTATCGGTCCAGGTCGCAACTATGGCTACACCTTC,TRBV19,-,TRBJ1-2,-
CASSYGRSLAGELFF,TGTGCCAGCAGCTACGGACGGAGCTTAGCCGGGGAGCTGTTTTTT,TRBV9,-,TRBJ2-2,-
CASSPRDSYQPQHF,TGTGCCAGCAGCCCGCGGGACAGTTATCAGCCCCAGCATTTT,TRBV7-2,many,TRBJ1-5,TRBD1
CASSPTRGISGANVLTF,TGTGCCAGTAGTCCTACGAGGGGGATCAGTGGGGCCAACGTCCTGACTTTC,TRBV19,-,TRBJ2-6,-
CASSVGSASGANVLTF,TGTGCCAGCAGCGTAGGAAGTGCCTCTGGGGCCAACGTCCTGACTTTC,TRBV9,few,TRBJ2-6,-
CASSQDVSSGRLISYNEQFF,TGCGCCAGCAGCCAAGATGTTAGTAGCGGGAGACTCATCTCCTACAATGAGCAGTTCTTC,TRBV4-1,few,TRBJ2-1,TRBD2